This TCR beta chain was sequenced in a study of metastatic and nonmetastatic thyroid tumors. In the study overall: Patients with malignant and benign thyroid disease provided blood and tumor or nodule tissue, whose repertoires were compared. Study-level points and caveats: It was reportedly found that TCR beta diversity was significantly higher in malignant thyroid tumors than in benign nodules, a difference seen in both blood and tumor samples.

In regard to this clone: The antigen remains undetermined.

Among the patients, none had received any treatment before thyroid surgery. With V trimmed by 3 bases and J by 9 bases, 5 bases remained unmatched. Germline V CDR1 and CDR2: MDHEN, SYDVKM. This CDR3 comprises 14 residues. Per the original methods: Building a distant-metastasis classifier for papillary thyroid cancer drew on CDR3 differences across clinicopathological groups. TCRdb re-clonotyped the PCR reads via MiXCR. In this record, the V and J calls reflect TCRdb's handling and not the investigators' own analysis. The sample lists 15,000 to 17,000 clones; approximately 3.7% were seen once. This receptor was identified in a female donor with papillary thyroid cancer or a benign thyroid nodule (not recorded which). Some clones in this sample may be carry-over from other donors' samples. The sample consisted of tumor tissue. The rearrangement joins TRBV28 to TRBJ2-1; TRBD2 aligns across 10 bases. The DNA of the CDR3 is TGTGCCAGCAGTTTGGGTAGCGGGGGGCTTGAGCAGTTCTTC. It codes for CASSLGSGGLEQFF. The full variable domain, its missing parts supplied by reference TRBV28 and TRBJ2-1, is DVKVTQSSRYLVKRTGEKVFLECVQDMDHENMFWYRQDPGLGLRLIYFSYDVKMKEKGDIPEGYSVSREKKERFSLILESASTNQTSMYLCASSLGSGGLEQFFGPGTRLTVL.